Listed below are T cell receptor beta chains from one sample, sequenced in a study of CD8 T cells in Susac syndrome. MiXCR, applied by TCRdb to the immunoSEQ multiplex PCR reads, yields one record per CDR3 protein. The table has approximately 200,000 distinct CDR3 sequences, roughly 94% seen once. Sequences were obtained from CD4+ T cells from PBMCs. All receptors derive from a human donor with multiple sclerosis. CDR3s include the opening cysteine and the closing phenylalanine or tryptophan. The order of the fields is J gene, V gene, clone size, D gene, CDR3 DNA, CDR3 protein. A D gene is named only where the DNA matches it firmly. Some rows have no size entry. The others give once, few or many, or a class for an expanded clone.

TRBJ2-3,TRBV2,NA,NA,TGTGCCAGCAATATTAGAAGGGGTGCCGATACGCAGTATTTT,CASNIRRGADTQYF
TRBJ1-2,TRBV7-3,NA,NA,TGTGCCAGCAGCTTGGGCGGATCCTATGGCTACACCTTC,CASSLGGSYGYTF
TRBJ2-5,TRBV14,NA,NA,TGTGCCAGCAGTGACAGTCAGGGGATAGCGGAGACCCAGTACTTC,CASSDSQGIAETQYF
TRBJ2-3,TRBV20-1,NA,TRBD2,TGCAGTGCGCGGGAGGGGACCACAGATACGCAGTATTTT,CSAREGTTDTQYF
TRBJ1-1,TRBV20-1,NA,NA,TGCAGTGCTCAGGATTGGAAGGGAAACACTGAAGCTTTCTTT,CSAQDWKGNTEAFF
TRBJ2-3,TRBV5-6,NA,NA,TGTGCCAGCAGCTTCGTAGCTTTAGATACGCAGTATTTT,CASSFVALDTQYF
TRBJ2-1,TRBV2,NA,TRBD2,TGTGCCAGCAGACTAGCGGGGGGGCCTCGTGAGCAGTTCTTC,CASRLAGGPREQFF
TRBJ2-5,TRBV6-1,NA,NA,TGTGCCAGCCGAGGGGCCAGGCGCCCTAAGCATAAAGAGACCCAGTACTTC,CASRGARRPKHKETQYF
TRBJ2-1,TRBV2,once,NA,TGTGCCAGCAGTTACTCAAGGGGCTACAATGAGCAGTTCTTC,CASSYSRGYNEQFF
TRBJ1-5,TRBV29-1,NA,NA,TGCAGCGTTGGACAAGTTGGGGGTCAGCCCCAGCATTTT,CSVGQVGGQPQHF
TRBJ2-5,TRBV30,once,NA,NA,CAWSAHISVPGVPTTPTQYF